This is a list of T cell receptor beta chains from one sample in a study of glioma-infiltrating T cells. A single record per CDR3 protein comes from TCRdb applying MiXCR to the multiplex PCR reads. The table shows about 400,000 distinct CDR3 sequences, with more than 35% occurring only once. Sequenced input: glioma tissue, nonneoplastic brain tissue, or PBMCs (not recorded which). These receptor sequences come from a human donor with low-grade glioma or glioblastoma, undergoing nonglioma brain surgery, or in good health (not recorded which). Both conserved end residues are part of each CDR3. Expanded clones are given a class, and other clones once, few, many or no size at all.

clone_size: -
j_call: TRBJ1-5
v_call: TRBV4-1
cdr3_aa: CASSQGRAWDGNQHF

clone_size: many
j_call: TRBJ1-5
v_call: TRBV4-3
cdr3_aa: CASSQDARGGSNQPQHF

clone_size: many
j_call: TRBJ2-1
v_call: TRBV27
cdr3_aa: CASSFTGGYNEQFF

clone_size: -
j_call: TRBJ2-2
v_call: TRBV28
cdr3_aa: CASSPQGTNTGELFF

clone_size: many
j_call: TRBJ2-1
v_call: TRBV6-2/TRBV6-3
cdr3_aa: CASTRAGLNNEQFF

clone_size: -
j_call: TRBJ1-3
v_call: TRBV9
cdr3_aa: CASSVGGGGNTIYF

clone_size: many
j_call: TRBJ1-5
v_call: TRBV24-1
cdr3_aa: CATSDSFRVQPQHF

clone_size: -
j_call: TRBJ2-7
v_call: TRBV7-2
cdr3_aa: CASSLDGIDHEQYF

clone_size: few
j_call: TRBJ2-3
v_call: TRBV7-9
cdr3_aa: CASSSTQIGTSGSATFTDTQYF

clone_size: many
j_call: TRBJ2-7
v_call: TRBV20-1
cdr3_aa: CSAGNPQGAYEQYF

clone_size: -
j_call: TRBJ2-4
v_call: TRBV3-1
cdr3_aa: CASSQDLRQTGKNIQYF

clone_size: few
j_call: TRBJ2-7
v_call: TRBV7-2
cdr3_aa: CASSPQLAGNTYEQYF

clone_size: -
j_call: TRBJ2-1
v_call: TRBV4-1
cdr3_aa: CASGPGSYNEQFF

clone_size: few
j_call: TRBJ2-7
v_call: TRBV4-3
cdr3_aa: CASSQMTGTGSYEQYF

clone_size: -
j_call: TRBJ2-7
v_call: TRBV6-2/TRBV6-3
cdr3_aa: CASSGRESSYEQYF

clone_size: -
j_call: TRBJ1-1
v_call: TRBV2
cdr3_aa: CASSEADFGTEAFF

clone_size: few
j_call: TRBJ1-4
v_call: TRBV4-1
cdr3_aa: CASSQGTTNEKLFF

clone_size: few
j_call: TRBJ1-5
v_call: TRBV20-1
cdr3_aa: CSALGGRRNQPQHF

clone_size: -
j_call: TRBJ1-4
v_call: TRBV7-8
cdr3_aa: CASSLSRQAPEKLFF

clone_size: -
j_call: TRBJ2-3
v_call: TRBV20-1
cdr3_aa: CSRAGRKSTDTQYF

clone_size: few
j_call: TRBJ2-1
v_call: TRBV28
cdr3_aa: CASRYYKTGYNEQFF

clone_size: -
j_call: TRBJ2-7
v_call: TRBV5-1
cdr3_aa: CASSSRSGVSYEQYF

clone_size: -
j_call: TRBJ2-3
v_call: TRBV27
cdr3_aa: CASSVVGGLGTDTQYF

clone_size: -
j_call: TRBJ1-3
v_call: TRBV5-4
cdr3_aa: CASSNRDSSPGGNTIYF

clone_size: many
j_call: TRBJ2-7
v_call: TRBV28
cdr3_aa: CASRVAGEPYEQYF

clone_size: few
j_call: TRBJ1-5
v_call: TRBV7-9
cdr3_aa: CASSPLTGGLNQPQHF

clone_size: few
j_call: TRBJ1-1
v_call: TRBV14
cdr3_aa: CASSQDWGGLDTEAFF

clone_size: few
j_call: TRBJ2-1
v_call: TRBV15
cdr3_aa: CATSRGLAALRDEQFF

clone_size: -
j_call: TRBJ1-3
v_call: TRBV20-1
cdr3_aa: CSARDLHSGNTIHF

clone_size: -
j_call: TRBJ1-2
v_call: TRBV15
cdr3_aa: CATSSSGGYGYTF

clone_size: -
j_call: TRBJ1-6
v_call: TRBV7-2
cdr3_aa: CASSFQIDGNSPLHF

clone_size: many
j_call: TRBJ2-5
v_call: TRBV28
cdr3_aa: CASSLVGQYQETQYF

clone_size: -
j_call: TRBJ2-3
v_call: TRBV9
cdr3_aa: CASTGTGMNTQYF

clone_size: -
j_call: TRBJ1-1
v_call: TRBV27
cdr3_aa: CASRPSGGVGAFF

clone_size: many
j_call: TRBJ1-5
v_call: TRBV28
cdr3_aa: CATGGNQPQHF

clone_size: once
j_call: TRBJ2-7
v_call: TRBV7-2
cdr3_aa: CASSLNFRDGEQYF

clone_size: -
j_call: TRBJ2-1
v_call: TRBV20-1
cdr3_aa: CSARELASYNEQFF

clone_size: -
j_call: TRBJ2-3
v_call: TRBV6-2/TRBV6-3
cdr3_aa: CASSHLLAGGQSTDTQYF

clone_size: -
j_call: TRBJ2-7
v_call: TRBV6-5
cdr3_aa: CASSDWPNTGEQYF

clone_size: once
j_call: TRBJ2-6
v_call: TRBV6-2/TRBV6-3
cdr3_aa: CASIRPGTAGANFLTF

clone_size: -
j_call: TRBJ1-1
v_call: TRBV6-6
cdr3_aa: CAIGGRMNTEASF

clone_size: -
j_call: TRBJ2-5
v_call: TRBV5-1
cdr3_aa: CASSHGDREQETQYF

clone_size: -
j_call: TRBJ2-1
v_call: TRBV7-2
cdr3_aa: CASSLSSATGRGNEQFF

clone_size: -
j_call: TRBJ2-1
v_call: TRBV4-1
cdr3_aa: CASSQIYYSEQFF

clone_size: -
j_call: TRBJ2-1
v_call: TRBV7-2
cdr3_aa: CASSLGAQSTDEQFF

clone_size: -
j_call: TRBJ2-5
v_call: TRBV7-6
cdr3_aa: CASSLRLNRGEIETQYF

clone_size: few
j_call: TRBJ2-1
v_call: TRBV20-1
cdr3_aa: CSVSPSGDNEQFF

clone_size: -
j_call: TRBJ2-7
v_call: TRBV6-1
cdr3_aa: CASSSGITYEQYF

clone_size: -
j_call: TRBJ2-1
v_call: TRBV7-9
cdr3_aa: CASNLGTGVNEQFF

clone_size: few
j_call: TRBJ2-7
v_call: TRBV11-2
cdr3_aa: CASSYRAPSYEQYF

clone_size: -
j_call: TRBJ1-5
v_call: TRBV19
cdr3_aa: CASRQWTGPQPQHF

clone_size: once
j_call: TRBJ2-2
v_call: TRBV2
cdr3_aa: CASSSQGAVNTGELFF

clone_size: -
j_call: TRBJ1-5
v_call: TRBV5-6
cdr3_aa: CASSPGLDTYNQPQHF